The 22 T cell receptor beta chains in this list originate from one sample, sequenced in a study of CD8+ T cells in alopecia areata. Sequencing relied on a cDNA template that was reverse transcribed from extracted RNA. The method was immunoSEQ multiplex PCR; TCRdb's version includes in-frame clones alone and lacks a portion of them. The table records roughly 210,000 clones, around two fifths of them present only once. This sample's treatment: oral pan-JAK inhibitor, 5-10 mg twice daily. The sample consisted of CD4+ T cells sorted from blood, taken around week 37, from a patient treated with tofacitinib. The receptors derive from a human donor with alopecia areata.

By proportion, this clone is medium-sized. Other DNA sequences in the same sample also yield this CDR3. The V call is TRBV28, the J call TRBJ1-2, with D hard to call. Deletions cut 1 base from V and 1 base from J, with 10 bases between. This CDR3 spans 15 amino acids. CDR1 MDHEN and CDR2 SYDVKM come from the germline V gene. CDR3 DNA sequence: TGTGCCAGCAGTTTATCCCCCCGGGATAACTATGGCTACACCTTC. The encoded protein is CASSLSPRDNYGYTF.

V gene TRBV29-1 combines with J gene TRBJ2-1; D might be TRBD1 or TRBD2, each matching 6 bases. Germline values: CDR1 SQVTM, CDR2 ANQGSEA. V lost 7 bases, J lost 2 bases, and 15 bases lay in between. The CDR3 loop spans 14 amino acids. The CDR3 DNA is TGCAGCGCCGAAGGGGGGAATCCCTACAATGAGCAGTTCTTC. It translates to CSAEGGNPYNEQFF.

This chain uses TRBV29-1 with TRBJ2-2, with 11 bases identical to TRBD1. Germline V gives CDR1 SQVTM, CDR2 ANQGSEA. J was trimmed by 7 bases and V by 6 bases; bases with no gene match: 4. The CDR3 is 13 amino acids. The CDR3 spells CSVRTGGHGELFF. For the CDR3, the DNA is TGCAGCGTGCGGACAGGGGGCCACGGGGAGCTGTTTTTT.

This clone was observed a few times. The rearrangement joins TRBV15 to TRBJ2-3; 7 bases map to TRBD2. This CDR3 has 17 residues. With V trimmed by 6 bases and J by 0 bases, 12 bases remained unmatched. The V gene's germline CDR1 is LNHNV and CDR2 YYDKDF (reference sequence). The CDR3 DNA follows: TGTGCCACCAGGAGCGGCCGGGGGGTCTCTAGCACAGATACGCAGTATTTT. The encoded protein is CATRSGRGVSSTDTQYF.

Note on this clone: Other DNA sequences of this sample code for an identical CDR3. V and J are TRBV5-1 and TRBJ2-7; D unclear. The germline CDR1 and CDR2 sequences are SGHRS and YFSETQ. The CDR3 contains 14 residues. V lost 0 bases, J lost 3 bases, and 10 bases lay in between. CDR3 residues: CASSLVSARYEQYF. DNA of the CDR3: TGCGCCAGCAGCTTGGTGTCGGCTCGCTACGAGCAGTACTTC.

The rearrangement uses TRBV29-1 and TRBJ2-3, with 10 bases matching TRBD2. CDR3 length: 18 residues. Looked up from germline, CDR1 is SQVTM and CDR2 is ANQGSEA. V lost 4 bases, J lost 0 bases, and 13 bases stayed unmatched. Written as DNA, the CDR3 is TGCAGCGTTGTGTTGTCTAGCGGGAGCCCTACTAGCACAGATACGCAGTATTTT. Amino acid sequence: CSVVLSSGSPTSTDTQYF.

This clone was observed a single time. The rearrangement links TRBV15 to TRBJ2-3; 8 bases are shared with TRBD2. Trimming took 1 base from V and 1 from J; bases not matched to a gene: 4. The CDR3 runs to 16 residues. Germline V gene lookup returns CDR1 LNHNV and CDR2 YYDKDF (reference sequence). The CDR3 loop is CATSRGLTSGTDTQYF. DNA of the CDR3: TGTGCCACCAGCAGAGGATTGACTAGCGGCACAGATACGCAGTATTTT.

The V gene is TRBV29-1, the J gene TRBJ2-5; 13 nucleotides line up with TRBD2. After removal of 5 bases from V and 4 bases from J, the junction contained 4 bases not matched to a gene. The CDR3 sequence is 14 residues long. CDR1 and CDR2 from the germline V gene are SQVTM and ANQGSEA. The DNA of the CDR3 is TGCAGCGTTATGGGACTAGCGGGAAGAGAGACCCAGTACTTC. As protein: CSVMGLAGRETQYF.

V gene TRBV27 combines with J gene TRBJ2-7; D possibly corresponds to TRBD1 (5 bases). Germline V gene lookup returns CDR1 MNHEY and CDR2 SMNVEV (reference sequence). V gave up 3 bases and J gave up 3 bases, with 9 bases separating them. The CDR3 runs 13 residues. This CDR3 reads CASSFGRGYEQYF. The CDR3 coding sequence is TGTGCCAGCAGTTTTGGTAGGGGCTACGAGCAGTACTTC.

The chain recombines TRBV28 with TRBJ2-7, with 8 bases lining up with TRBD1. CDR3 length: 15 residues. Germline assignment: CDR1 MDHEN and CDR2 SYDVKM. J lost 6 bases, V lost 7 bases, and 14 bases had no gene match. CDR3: CASTRPGQVLLEQYF. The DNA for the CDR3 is TGTGCCAGCACCCGCCCGGGACAGGTCCTTCTCGAGCAGTACTTC.

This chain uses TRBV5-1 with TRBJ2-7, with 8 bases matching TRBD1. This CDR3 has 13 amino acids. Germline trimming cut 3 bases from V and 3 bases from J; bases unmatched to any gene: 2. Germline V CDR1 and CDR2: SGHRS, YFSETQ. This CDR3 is CASSSDRGYEQYF. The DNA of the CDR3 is TGCGCCAGCAGCTCCGACAGGGGCTACGAGCAGTACTTC.

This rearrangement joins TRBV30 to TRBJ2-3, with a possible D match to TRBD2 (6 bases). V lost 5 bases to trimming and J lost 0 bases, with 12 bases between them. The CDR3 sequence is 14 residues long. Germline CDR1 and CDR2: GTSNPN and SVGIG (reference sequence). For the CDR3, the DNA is TGTGCCTGGGGTATGCGGGGAAGCACAGATACGCAGTATTTT. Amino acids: CAWGMRGSTDTQYF.

CDR3 sequence reads: CASSTTSGGGKNIQYF. As DNA, the CDR3 is TGTGCCAGTAGTACGACCTCGGGGGGAGGCAAAAACATTCAGTACTTC. The chain uses TRBV19 and TRBJ2-4; TRBD2 aligns across 7 bases. Germline V lookup: CDR1 LNHDA, CDR2 SQIVND (reference sequence). The CDR3 length is 16 residues. The J segment lost 3 bases and the V segment lost 4 bases, leaving 9 bases of the junction unmatched.

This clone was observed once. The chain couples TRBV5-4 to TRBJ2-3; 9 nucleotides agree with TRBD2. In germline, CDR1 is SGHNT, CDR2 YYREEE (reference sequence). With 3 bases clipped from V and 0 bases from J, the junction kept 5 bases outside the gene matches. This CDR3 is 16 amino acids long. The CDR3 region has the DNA TGTGCCAGCAGCTCCCCTAGCGGGGTAAGCACAGATACGCAGTATTTT. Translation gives CASSSPSGVSTDTQYF.

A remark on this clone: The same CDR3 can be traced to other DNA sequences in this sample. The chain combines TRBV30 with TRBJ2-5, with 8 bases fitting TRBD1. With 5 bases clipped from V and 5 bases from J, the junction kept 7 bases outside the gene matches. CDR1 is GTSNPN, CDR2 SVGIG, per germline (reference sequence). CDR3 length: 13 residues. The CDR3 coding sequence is TGTGCCTGGGGACGGACAGGGAGGGAGACCCAGTACTTC. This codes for CAWGRTGRETQYF. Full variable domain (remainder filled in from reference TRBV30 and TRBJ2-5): SQTIHQWPATLVQPVGSPLSLECTVEGTSNPNLYWYRQAAGRGLQLLFYSVGIGQISSEVPQNLSASRPQDRQFILSSKKLLLSDSGFYLCAWGRTGRETQYFGPGTRLLVL.

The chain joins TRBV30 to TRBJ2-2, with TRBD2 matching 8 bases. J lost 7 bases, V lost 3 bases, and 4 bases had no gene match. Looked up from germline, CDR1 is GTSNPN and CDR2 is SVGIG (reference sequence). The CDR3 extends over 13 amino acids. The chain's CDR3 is CAWRAGDFGELFF. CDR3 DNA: TGTGCCTGGAGAGCGGGAGACTTCGGGGAGCTGTTTTTT.

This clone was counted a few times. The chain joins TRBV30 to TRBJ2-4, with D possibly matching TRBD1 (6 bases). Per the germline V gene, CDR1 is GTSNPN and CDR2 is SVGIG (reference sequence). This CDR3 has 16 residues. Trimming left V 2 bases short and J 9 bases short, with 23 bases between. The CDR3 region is CAWSTLETGRGSIQYF. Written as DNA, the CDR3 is TGTGCCTGGAGTACTCTCGAAACAGGGAGAGGGAGCATTCAGTACTTC.

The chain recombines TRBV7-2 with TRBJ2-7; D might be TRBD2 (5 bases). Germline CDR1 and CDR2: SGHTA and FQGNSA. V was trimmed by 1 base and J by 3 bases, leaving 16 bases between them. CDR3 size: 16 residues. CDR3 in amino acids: CASSLVGAAPGYEQYF. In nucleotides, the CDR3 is TGTGCCAGCAGCTTAGTTGGAGCGGCCCCTGGCTACGAGCAGTACTTC.

This chain's CDR3 is CASSFDWNEQYF. In nucleotides, the CDR3 is TGTGCCAGCAGCTTCGACTGGAACGAGCAGTACTTC. The chain is built from TRBV7-2 and TRBJ2-7; no clear D. Germline values: CDR1 SGHTA, CDR2 FQGNSA. This CDR3 region has 12 residues. V dropped 3 bases and J dropped 5 bases, with 8 bases sitting between them.

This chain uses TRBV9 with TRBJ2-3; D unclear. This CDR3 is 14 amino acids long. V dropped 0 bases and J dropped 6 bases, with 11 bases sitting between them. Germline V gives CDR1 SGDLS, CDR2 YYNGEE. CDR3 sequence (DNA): TGTGCCAGCAGCGTAGTAGGGCAGTTTGATACGCAGTATTTT. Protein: CASSVVGQFDTQYF. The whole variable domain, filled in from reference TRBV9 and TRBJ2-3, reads DSGVTQTPKHLITATGQRVTLRCSPRSGDLSVYWYQQSLDQGLQFLIQYYNGEERAKGNILERFSAQQFPDLHSELNLSSLELGDSALYFCASSVVGQFDTQYFGPGTRLTVL.

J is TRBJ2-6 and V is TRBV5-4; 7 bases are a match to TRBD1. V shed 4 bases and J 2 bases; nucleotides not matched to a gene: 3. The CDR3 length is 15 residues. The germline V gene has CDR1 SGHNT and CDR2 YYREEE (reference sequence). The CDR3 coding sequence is TGTGCCAGCAGCCCTACAGGGGCTGGGGCCAACGTCCTGACTTTC. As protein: CASSPTGAGANVLTF. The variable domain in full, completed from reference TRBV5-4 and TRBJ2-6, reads ETGVTQSPTHLIKTRGQQVTLRCSSQSGHNTVSWYQQALGQGPQFIFQYYREEENGRGNFPPRFSGLQFPNYSSELNVNALELDDSALYLCASSPTGAGANVLTFGAGSRLTVL.

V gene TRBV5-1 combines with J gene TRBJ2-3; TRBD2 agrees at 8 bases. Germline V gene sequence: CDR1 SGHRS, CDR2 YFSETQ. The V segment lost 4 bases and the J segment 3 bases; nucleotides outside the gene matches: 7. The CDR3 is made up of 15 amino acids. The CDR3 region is CASSPIGRGTDTQYF. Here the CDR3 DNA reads TGCGCCAGCAGCCCCATCGGGAGGGGAACAGATACGCAGTATTTT.